This TCR beta chain was identified in a study of shared clonotypes between healthy human individuals (dated by TCRdb to 2018 to 2021). About the full investigation: Three men and a couple of women, aged 18 to 49 years, made up the cohort. For each donor, CD4 naive and CD4 memory were each given three plates, CD8 naive was given two plates, and CD8 memory was given one plate. To estimate repertoire size and how much clonotypes are shared between individuals, the study performed deep sequencing of blood TCR repertoires from about five healthy adults. Libraries were prepared and TCR repertoires were sequenced by different laboratories using diverse techniques, in order to increase sequencing depth and limit assay-specific biases. Per donor, leukapheresis produced somewhere between about 0.85 and 10 billion PBMCs.

Study-level results and caveats: Even with the large sequencing depth, rarefaction of the sorted-subset datasets indicated that sequencing was incomplete. Sharing across a few donors was observed for 4.5% to 6.5% of naive CD4, less than 4% of naive CD8, about 2.3% of memory CD4, and about 0.4% of memory CD8 clonotypes. Naive subsets generally had larger estimated clonotype richness than memory subsets. Based on pairwise subsampling, the degree of clonotype sharing among donors was expected to be affected by sequencing depth. Only blood was sampled, and tissue TCR repertoires likely differ from those in blood. Clonotypes shared by all four sorted-subset donors showed higher generation probabilities than non-shared clonotypes. Because the study included only a small number of donors, the genetic and exposure-history diversity represented was limited.

For the CD8 naive samples, CD45RO-negative cells were positively selected for CCR7, yielding a CD45RA+CCR7+ population from which TemRA cells were excluded. Donors were healthy HIV-negative adults with no recently reported acute infections or vaccinations. Every donor was a Caucasian adult residing in Nashville, Tennessee, USA. Blood was obtained by leukapheresis, after which PBMCs were separated by Ficoll-Histopaque density gradient centrifugation and cryopreserved in liquid nitrogen vapor phase. Analytical flow cytometry was used to check the purity and quantity of each magnetically sorted T cell population. From each sorted fraction, genomic DNA was isolated and quantified by UV absorbance on a Nanodrop 2000c. Using the deep immunoSEQ assay, multiplex PCR amplified TCR CDR3 regions from genomic DNA. Genomic DNA extracted from each cell subset was distributed evenly over all wells of several immunoSEQ 96-well plates, and each plate served as one replicate. For sorted subsets, approximately 200 ng of genomic DNA, equivalent to some 33,000 T cell genomes, went into each replicate PCR. The purified libraries were quantified using a Qubit 3.0 fluorometer, sized with a Bioanalyzer 2100, and then quantified again using the KAPA Library Quantification kit. Every immunoSEQ 96-well plate was sequenced on a dedicated single-read 150-cycle Illumina NextSeq 550 flow cell. The source study handled its data this way. Because the immunoSEQ output included only junctional sequences and no quality scores, the filtering could not be the same as the filtering used for full-length reads. To assign V/J genes and CDR3, sequences were annotated against IMGT germline references using PyIR, a Python wrapper for IgBLAST v1.9. Reads were removed for weak V/J assignments (E-value above 1e-6), missing CDR3, stop codons, out-of-frame junctions, or ambiguous translated residues. V3J clonotypes were defined as sequences sharing an identical inferred V gene, J gene, and CDR3 amino acid sequence. The percentage overlap between two repertoires was calculated by dividing the number of shared unique clonotypes by the size of the smaller repertoire. Repertoire richness was assessed with RTK rarefaction, the Chao1 estimator, and Recon v2.1 estimates of unobserved clonotypes. For all TCRbeta clonotypes obtained by the gDNA method from several donors, generation probabilities were computed with OLGA. TCRdb retrieved this table from immuneACCESS and kept in-frame rearrangements only. Not all clones are present; in checked studies, unresolved V genes account for under half, and no reason is known for the remainder. Clone size and V and J calls were adopted from that table, with D and trimming inferred from the DNA. The sample yields 1.5 million to 2.5 million clones; approximately 95% were counted once. Jointly, the top ten make up approximately 1.2% of the sample.

About this clone: There is no known antigen for this receptor. No base quality information exists; no much larger clone differs at one position. Other nucleotide sequences from this sample produce the same CDR3.

Per the germline V gene, MNHEY is the CDR1 and SVGAGI is the CDR2. The CDR3 goes from the cysteine to the phenylalanine over 13 residues. Just the 39-base CDR3 DNA is kept, in frame starting at base 1. V was cut back by 5 bases and J by 5 bases, leaving a gap of 9 bases between them. The sequencing input was naive CD8+ T cells sorted from blood. Reading the label with the study, this specimen's cell subset or site is: CD45RA+CCR7+. The TCR sequence derives from a man between 18 and 29 years old in good health. The chain is made from TRBV6-5 and TRBJ2-2; the D region possibly corresponds to TRBD1 (6 bases align). The CDR3 here reads CASSLTGTGELFF. The base sequence is TGTGCCAGCAGTCTGACAGGAACCGGGGAGCTGTTTTTT.